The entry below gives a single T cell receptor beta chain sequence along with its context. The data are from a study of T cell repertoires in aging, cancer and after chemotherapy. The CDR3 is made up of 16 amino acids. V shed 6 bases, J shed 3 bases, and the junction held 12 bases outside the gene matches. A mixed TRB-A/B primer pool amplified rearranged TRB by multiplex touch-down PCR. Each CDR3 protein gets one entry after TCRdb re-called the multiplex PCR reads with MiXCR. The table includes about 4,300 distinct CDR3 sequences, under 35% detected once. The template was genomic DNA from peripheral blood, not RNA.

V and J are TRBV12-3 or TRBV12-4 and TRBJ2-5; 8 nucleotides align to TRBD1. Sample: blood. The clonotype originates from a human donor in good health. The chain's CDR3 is CASSSGQGGVEETQYF. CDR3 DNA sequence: TGTGCCAGCAGCTCAGGACAGGGCGGCGTAGAAGAGACCCAGTACTTC.